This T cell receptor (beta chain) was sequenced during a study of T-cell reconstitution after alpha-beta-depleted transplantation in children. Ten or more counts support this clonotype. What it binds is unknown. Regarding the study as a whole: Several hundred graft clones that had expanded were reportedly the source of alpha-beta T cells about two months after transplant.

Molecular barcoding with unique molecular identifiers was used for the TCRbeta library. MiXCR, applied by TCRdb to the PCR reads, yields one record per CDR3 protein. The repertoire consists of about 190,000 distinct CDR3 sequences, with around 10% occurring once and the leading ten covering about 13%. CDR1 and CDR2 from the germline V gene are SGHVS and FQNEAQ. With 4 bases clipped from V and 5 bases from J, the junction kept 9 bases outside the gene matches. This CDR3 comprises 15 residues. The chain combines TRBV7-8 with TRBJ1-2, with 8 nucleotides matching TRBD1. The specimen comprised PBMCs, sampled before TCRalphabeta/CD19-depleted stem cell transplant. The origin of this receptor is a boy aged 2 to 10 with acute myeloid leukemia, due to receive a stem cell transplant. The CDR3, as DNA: TGTGCCAGCAGCTCCGGGACAGGCCCGGGATATGGCTACACCTTC. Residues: CASSSGTGPGYGYTF.